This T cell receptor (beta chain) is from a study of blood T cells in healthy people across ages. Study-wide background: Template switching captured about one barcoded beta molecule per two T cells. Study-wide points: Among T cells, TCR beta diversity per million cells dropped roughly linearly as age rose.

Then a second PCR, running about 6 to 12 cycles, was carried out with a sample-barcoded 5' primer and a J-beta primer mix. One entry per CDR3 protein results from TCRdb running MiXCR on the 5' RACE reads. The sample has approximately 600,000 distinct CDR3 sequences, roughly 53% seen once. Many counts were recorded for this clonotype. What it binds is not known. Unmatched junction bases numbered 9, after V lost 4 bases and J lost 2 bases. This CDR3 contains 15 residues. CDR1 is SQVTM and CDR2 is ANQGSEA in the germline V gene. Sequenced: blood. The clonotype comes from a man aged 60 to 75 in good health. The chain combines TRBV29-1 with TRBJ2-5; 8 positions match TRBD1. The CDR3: CSVAPGTGPQETQYF. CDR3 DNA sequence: TGCAGCGTTGCCCCCGGGACAGGACCACAAGAGACCCAGTACTTC.